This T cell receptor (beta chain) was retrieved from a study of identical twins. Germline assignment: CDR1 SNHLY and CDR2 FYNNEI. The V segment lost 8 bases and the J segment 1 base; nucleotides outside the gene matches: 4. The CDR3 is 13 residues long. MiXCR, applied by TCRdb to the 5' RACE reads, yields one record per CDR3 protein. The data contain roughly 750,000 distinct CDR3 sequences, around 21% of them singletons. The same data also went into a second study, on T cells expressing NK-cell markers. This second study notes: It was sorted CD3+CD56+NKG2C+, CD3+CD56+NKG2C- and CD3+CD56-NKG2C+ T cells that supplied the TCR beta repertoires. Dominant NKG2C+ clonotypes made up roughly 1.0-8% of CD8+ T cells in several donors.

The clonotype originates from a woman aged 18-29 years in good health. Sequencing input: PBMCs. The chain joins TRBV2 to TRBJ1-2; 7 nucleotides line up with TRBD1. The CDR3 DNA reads TGTGCCAGCGGAGGACAGGATAACTATGGCTACACCTTC. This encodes CASGGQDNYGYTF. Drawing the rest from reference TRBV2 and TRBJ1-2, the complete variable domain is EPEVTQTPSHQVTQMGQEVILRCVPISNHLYFYWYRQILGQKVEFLVSFYNNEISEKSEIFDDQFSVERPDGSNFTLKIRSTKLEDSAMYFCASGGQDNYGYTFGSGTRLTVV.